One sample yielded the 13 T cell receptor beta chains listed below, sequenced in a study of T cell changes during pregnancy in multiple sclerosis. Only in-frame clones appear in the TCRdb table, and some are missing; sequencing was by immunoSEQ multiplex PCR. Among more than 60,000 clones listed, about 89% were seen once. Sample: peripheral blood, taken in the second trimester of pregnancy. All receptors come from a female donor with multiple sclerosis, enrolled in a pregnancy study.

In DNA, the CDR3 is TGTGCCAGTAGAGGGGACAGGGGGCATCAGCCCCAGCATTTT. Translated: CASRGDRGHQPQHF. The gene calls are TRBV19 and TRBJ1-5, with TRBD1 matching 12 bases. The CDR3 is made up of 14 amino acids. J was trimmed by 5 bases and V by 6 bases; bases with no gene match: 2. Germline V gives CDR1 LNHDA, CDR2 SQIVND (reference sequence).

About this clone itself: The junction differs from germline at one of its ends, possibly a read error. The chain uses TRBV7-2 and TRBJ2-1, with D unresolved. CDR1 and CDR2 (germline): SGHTA, FQGNSA. This CDR3 is built from 11 residues. The CDR3 nucleotides are TGTGCCAGCAGCTTACCTAGAACTCGAGTCTTC. As protein: CASSLPRTRVF.

The gene calls are TRBV7-9 and TRBJ2-7, with 7 bases identical to TRBD1. CDR3 length: 13 residues. Germline V gene data show CDR1 as SEHNR and CDR2 as FQNEAQ (reference sequence). Germline trimming cut 5 bases from V and 4 bases from J; bases unmatched to any gene: 5. Here the CDR3 reads CASSPQTGYEQYF. The CDR3, as DNA: TGTGCCAGCAGCCCGCAGACAGGGTACGAGCAGTACTTC.

As to this clone: At one boundary the junction diverges from the germline segment, which might be a read error. The J gene is TRBJ2-1, the V gene TRBV27; the D is unclear. This CDR3 comprises 10 residues. The germline V gene has CDR1 MNHEY and CDR2 SMNVEV (reference sequence). This CDR3 is CASGTDKRVF. CDR3 in DNA: TGTGCCAGCGGAACGGATAAACGGGTCTTC.

This clone was detected once. The CDR3 DNA sequence: TGTGCCAGCAGCCCCCAGGGGGGAGCCTACGAGCAGTACTTC. Residues: CASSPQGGAYEQYF. The chain carries TRBV11-3 and TRBJ2-7; the D gene is possibly TRBD1 (7 bases). The CDR3 spans 14 residues. V gave up 5 bases and J gave up 2 bases, with 13 bases separating them. Germline V lookup: CDR1 SGHNT, CDR2 YENEEA.

The chain joins TRBV28 to TRBJ1-1, with 8 nucleotides matching TRBD1. The V gene's germline CDR1 is MDHEN and CDR2 SYDVKM. Trimming at V came to 6 bases and at J to 3 bases, leaving 6 bases not matched to a gene. The CDR3 consists of 14 residues. The CDR3 loop reads CASRMGQVYTEAFF. Written as DNA, the CDR3 is TGTGCCAGCAGGATGGGACAGGTATACACTGAAGCTTTCTTT.

The chain uses TRBV5-1 and TRBJ1-3; D is perhaps TRBD1 (5 bases). V lost 4 bases to trimming and J lost 1 base, with 12 bases between them. Looked up from germline, CDR1 is SGHRS and CDR2 is YFSETQ. CDR3 length: 15 amino acids. In DNA, the CDR3 is TGCGCCAGCAGCCTGGGGCGAGGTTCTGGAAACACCATATATTTT. Its protein product is CASSLGRGSGNTIYF. The full variable domain, its missing parts supplied by reference TRBV5-1 and TRBJ1-3, is KAGVTQTPRYLIKTRGQQVTLSCSPISGHRSVSWYQQTPGQGLQFLFEYFSETQRNKGNFPGRFSGRQFSNSRSEMNVSTLELGDSALYLCASSLGRGSGNTIYFGEGSWLTVV.

The J gene is TRBJ1-5, the V gene TRBV14; D is unresolved. This CDR3 comprises 14 residues. The V end lost 6 bases, the J end lost 11 bases, and 20 bases lay between the germline ends. The germline gives CDR1 SGHDN, CDR2 FVKESK. CDR3 coding DNA: TGTGCCAGCAGGGCCAGGAAATTAGAATCAGCCCAGCATTTT. Translating gives CASRARKLESAQHF. Together with reference TRBV14 and TRBJ1-5, the CDR3 gives the full variable domain: EAGVTQFPSHSVIEKGQTVTLRCDPISGHDNLYWYRRVMGKEIKFLLHFVKESKQDESGMPNNRFLAERTGGTYSTLKVQPAELEDSGVYFCASRARKLESAQHFGDGTRLSIL.

The chain recombines TRBV2 with TRBJ2-3, with 7 nucleotides matching TRBD2. CDR1 is SNHLY and CDR2 is FYNNEI in the germline V gene. This CDR3 is built from 16 residues. The V segment lost 0 bases and the J segment 3 bases; nucleotides outside the gene matches: 6. The DNA of the CDR3 is TGTGCCAGCAGTGAAGCGCTTTGGGGGGGGACAGATACGCAGTATTTT. Its translation is CASSEALWGGTDTQYF.

V and J are TRBV5-5 and TRBJ1-5; 8 nucleotides match TRBD1. This CDR3 contains 19 residues. After removal of 0 bases from V and 4 bases from J, the junction contained 15 bases not matched to a gene. Germline V gives CDR1 SGHKS, CDR2 YYEKEE (reference sequence). The CDR3, as DNA: TGTGCCAGCAGCTTGGGGGGTCACCCGGGACAGGCGTTGAATCAGCCCCAGCATTTT. This translates into CASSLGGHPGQALNQPQHF.

The rearrangement joins TRBV7-9 to TRBJ2-3, with a weak D call TRBD2 (6 bases). The CDR3 has 15 amino acids. The V end was cut by 5 bases, the J end by 0 bases, with 12 bases between. Looked up from germline, CDR1 is SEHNR and CDR2 is FQNEAQ (reference sequence). In DNA form, the CDR3 reads TGTGCCAGCAGCGCCCGACTAGAAAGCACAGATACGCAGTATTTT. Translation gives CASSARLESTDTQYF.

The rearrangement links TRBV30 to TRBJ2-6, with 8 bases lining up with TRBD1. Germline lookup yields CDR1 GTSNPN and CDR2 SVGIG (reference sequence). The CDR3 loop spans 16 amino acids. V gave up 2 bases and J gave up 0 bases; unmatched junction bases: 3. The CDR3 DNA reads as TGTGCCTGGAGTTTTACAGGGGGCTCTGGGGCCAACGTCCTGACTTTC. Residues: CAWSFTGGSGANVLTF.

CDR3 DNA: TGTGCCAGCAGCTTGGAACAGGGCGATGAGCAGTTCTTC. Translated, it gives CASSLEQGDEQFF. The chain combines TRBV5-6 with TRBJ2-1, with D perhaps matching TRBD1 (6 bases). V lost 0 bases to trimming and J lost 8 bases, with 9 bases between them. CDR1 SGHDT and CDR2 YYEEEE come from the germline V gene. The CDR3 runs to 13 residues.